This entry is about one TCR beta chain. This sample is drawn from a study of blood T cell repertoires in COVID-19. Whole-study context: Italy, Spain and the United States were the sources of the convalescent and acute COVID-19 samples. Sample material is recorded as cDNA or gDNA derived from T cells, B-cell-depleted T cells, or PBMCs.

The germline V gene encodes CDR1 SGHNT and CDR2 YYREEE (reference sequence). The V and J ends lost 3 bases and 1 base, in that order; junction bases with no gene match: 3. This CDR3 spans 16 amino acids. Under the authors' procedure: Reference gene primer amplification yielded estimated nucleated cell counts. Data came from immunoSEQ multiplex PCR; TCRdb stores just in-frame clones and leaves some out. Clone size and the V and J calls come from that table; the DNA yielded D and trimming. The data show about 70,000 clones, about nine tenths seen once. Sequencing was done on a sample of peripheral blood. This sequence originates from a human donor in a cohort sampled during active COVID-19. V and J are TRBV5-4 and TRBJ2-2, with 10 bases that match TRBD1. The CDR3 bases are TGTGCCAGCAGCTCCCGGGACAGGGGGAACACCGGGGAGCTGTTTTTT. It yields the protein CASSSRDRGNTGELFF.